A single sample is the source of the 12 T cell receptor beta chains below, sequenced in a study of shared clonotypes between healthy human individuals. Profiled with immunoSEQ multiplex PCR; TCRdb holds only in-frame clones, not every one. Found here are about 2.5 million clones, 80% to 95% of them singletons; the top ten hold 0.37%. Sequencing input: naive CD4+ T cells from PBMCs. The subset was: CD45RA+ positively selected. All receptors derive from a man between 18 and 35 years old in good health. Some clones in this sample may be carry-over from other donors' samples.

The chain links TRBV7-2 to TRBJ2-7; D possibly uses TRBD1 or TRBD2 (5 bases each). V lost 2 bases and J 6 bases, leaving 20 bases between the germline ends. This CDR3 is 16 amino acids long. Germline loops: CDR1 SGHTA, CDR2 FQGNSA. The CDR3 sequence: CASSLRAGTTGTEQYF. The CDR3 DNA reads as TGTGCCAGCAGCTTAAGGGCCGGGACGACTGGTACCGAGCAGTACTTC.

With regard to this clone: The same CDR3 can be traced to other DNA sequences in this sample. The chain recombines TRBV27 with TRBJ1-5; possibly TRBD1 for D (5 bases). V was cut by 2 bases and J by 5 bases, with 7 bases left in between. Germline CDR1 MNHEY, CDR2 SMNVEV (reference sequence). CDR3 length: 13 residues. The CDR3 coding sequence is TGTGCCAGCAGTTTAGACAGTGATCAGCCCCAGCATTTT. It is translated as CASSLDSDQPQHF.

The chain joins TRBV4-3 to TRBJ1-2; a weak D match, TRBD1 (6 bases). This CDR3 has 14 residues. CDR1 and CDR2 (germline): LGHNA, YSLEER. Trimming shortened V by 3 bases and J by 2 bases, and 10 bases separated the two germline ends. CDR3 DNA sequence: TGCGCCAGCAGCCAGGGGGCCCTCAACTATGGCTACACCTTC. The encoded protein is CASSQGALNYGYTF.

The chain joins TRBV9 to TRBJ1-2; D remains ambiguous. The CDR3 length is 14 residues. Per the germline V gene, CDR1 is SGDLS and CDR2 is YYNGEE. Trimming pared 0 bases from V and 3 bases from J, leaving 9 bases between. DNA of the CDR3: TGTGCCAGCAGCGTAGGCCAGAACTACTATGGCTACACCTTC. The encoded protein is CASSVGQNYYGYTF.

The gene calls are TRBV6-5 and TRBJ1-1; 7 bases are shared with TRBD1. Germline V gene sequence: CDR1 MNHEY, CDR2 SVGAGI. The CDR3 sequence is 13 residues long. V was pared by 4 bases and J by 4 bases, with 3 bases of the junction left unmatched. The CDR3 coding sequence is TGTGCCAGCAGTTTGGGACAGATCACTGAAGCTTTCTTT. Residues: CASSLGQITEAFF.

V is TRBV25-1 and J is TRBJ2-1; possibly TRBD2 for D (6 bases). The length of the CDR3 is 11 residues. Trimming took off 8 bases at V and 10 bases at J, with 12 bases between the two ends. Germline CDR1 is MGHDK and CDR2 is SYGVNS. The CDR3 here is CASASRGEQFF. CDR3 bases: TGTGCCAGCGCCAGTCGGGGGGAGCAGTTCTTC.

CDR3 amino acids: CASSQERTGTDTQYF. CDR3 bases: TGCGCCAGCAGCCAAGAGAGGACAGGCACAGATACGCAGTATTTT. The rearrangement joins TRBV4-1 to TRBJ2-3, with a weak D call TRBD1 (6 bases). Trimming removed 0 bases from V and 1 base from J, with 8 bases in between. The germline gives CDR1 MGHRA, CDR2 YSYEKL. The CDR3 length is 15 residues.

Note on this clone: Other DNA sequences in the same sample also yield this CDR3. CDR3 sequence: CASSLSGGNYGYTF. The CDR3 DNA sequence: TGTGCCAGCAGTTTATCCGGGGGGAACTATGGCTACACCTTC. V usage is TRBV28 and J usage is TRBJ1-2; D is perhaps TRBD1 (5 bases). Germline V CDR1 and CDR2: MDHEN, SYDVKM. The CDR3 runs to 14 residues. V gave up 1 base and J gave up 2 bases, with 8 bases separating them.

The CDR3 reads CASSLSGGRTGELFF. Written as DNA, the CDR3 is TGTGCCAGCAGCTTGAGCGGGGGAAGGACCGGGGAGCTGTTTTTT. V gene TRBV7-3 combines with J gene TRBJ2-2; TRBD2 agrees at 8 bases. Unmatched junction bases numbered 5, after V lost 3 bases and J lost 5 bases. Germline assignment: CDR1 SGHTA and CDR2 FQGTGA. The CDR3 is 15 amino acids.

This clone was seen just once. This chain connects TRBV6-5 to TRBJ2-1; 7 bases are shared with TRBD1. Per germline, CDR1 MNHEY and CDR2 SVGAGI. V shed 5 bases, J shed 5 bases, and the junction held 9 bases outside the gene matches. The CDR3 covers 15 residues. DNA of the CDR3: TGTGCCAGCAGTCCCGACAGGGTTTCGAACAATGAGCAGTTCTTC. The encoded protein is CASSPDRVSNNEQFF.

The chain carries TRBV4-1 and TRBJ2-3; 9 bases are shared with TRBD2. With V trimmed by 0 bases and J by 7 bases, 8 bases remained unmatched. Germline V gene lookup returns CDR1 MGHRA and CDR2 YSYEKL. This CDR3 is built from 16 residues. The DNA for the CDR3 is TGCGCCAGCAGCCAAGATCCGGCTAGCGGGGCCTATACGCAGTATTTT. It encodes CASSQDPASGAYTQYF.

The rearrangement joins TRBV7-2 to TRBJ2-7; the D is unclear. This CDR3 is built from 15 residues. The V and J ends lost 1 base and 3 bases respectively, with 13 bases between them. Germline CDR1 is SGHTA and CDR2 is FQGNSA. CDR3 coding DNA: TGTGCCAGCAGCTTAGTTCGCTCCCCAGGCTACGAGCAGTACTTC. Protein: CASSLVRSPGYEQYF. The whole variable domain, filled in from reference TRBV7-2 and TRBJ2-7, reads GAGVSQSPSNKVTEKGKDVELRCDPISGHTALYWYRQSLGQGLEFLIYFQGNSAPDKSGLPSDRFSAERTGGSVSTLTIQRTQQEDSAVYLCASSLVRSPGYEQYFGPGTRLTVT.